This T cell receptor beta chain was sequenced in a study of blood T cell repertoires in COVID-19. Study overall: Collection of acute and convalescent COVID-19 samples took place in the United States, Italy and Spain. PBMCs, B-cell-depleted T cells, or T cells were the source of the cDNA or gDNA that made up the material.

Source study methods: It was from reference gene primer amplification that nucleated cell counts were estimated. The table came from immunoSEQ multiplex PCR; TCRdb's copy has only in-frame clones and leaves some out. V, J and clone size derive from that table, while D and trimming were established from the DNA sequence. The sample yields under 95,000 clones, over 70% seen once. The V gene's germline CDR1 is KGHSH and CDR2 LQKENI. CDR3 length equals 13 residues. Trimming took 10 bases from V and 1 from J, leaving 13 bases between them. The V gene is TRBV18, the J gene TRBJ1-1; D might be TRBD1 (6 bases). Sequencing input: peripheral blood. This clonotype originated in a middle-aged man with active or convalescent COVID-19. As DNA, the CDR3 is TGTGCCACACGGGGGGCCCCGAACACTGAAGCTTTCTTT. Translation gives CATRGAPNTEAFF.